This T cell receptor beta chain was identified during a study of T cell clones after liver transplantation (dated by TCRdb to 2018 to 2020). About the full investigation: The samples were obtained from ITN030ST, a randomized trial that attempted immunosuppression withdrawal within 2 years after liver transplantation. Third party-reactive TCRbeta sequences were also identified from pre-transplant MLRs to serve as an antigen-independent comparator for donor-reactive sequences. Blood samples were taken pre-transplant, pre-randomization before withdrawal, and post-randomization after full withdrawal or failed withdrawal. Donor-reactive T cell clones were identified by TCRbeta sequencing after a pre-transplant mixed lymphocyte reaction and then tracked in post-transplant blood. Of the eight recipients, a few were HCV-positive, while the remaining recipients had been transplanted for non-autoimmune, non-viral indications. Tolerance meant complete immunosuppression withdrawal for at least one year without liver enzymes rising beyond twice the upper limit of normal. The subjects received no induction therapy and were kept on standard immunosuppression until randomization at 12-24 months post-transplant. A cohort of 8 liver transplant recipients was studied, of whom 3 were classified as tolerant and 5 as non-tolerant. Results and caveats for the whole study, not just this receptor: Conclusions were preliminary, limited by small, heterogeneous patient numbers and non-standardized post-transplant time points. Circulating donor-reactive CD4 TCRbeta sequences fell significantly post-transplant in most of the 8 subjects, irrespective of tolerance or HCV status. In a couple of subjects, low numbers of available donor cells limited the measurable donor-reactive repertoire. Without allograft tissue specimens, donor-reactive T cells may have migrated into the graft rather than being deleted. When repertoire turnover was taken into account, detection of donor-reactive sequences was significantly reduced in 7 of 8 subjects for CD4 and in 8 of 8 subjects for CD8. The decline in donor-reactive sequences exceeded the decline in third party-reactive sequences, suggesting partial antigen-specific deletion that was unrelated to withdrawal success.

Points on this clone: Its antigen target is currently unknown. No base quality information exists; no much larger clone differs at one position.

Unstimulated PBMCs, after thawing, were stained for CD3, CD4 and CD8 and then FACS-sorted into CD3+CD4+ and CD3+CD8+ populations. Each of the 8 studied subjects was randomized to immunosuppression withdrawal. The Qiagen DNeasy Blood and Tissue Kit was used for isolation of genomic DNA. High-throughput TCRbeta CDR3 sequencing of frozen genomic DNA was performed by immunoSEQ, including PCR amplification, mapping, bias correction and internal controls. The original methods were these. Productive rearrangements were kept, and unique TCRbeta sequences were defined by CDR3 nucleotide sequence plus V and J gene. Donor-reactive sequences required at least 5-fold expansion in CFSE-low cells versus unstimulated pre-transplant cells and at least 0.01% frequency. To ensure at least 90% detection power, minimum frequency thresholds were set for each subject based on that subject's lowest-template unstimulated sample. Jensen-Shannon divergence between the top 1000 TCRbeta sequences post-transplant and pre-transplant was used to measure repertoire turnover. Changes in detection of donor-reactive sequences were tested with two-sided Fisher's exact tests. TCRdb limited this immuneACCESS table to in-frame rearrangements with V and J called. A share of clones is missing; checked studies link under half to unresolved V genes, and the rest is unexplained. That table is the source of V, J and clone size, and D and trimming were worked out from the DNA. The sample has approximately 6,400 clones on record, more than 75% of them singletons. The top ten constitute about an eighth of the sample.

Sequenced material: CD8+ T cells from blood, taken around 45 months after liver transplant. The TCR comes from a human patient who received a liver transplant. Some T cells may be donor cells from the graft after a transplant.

The CDR3 reads CASSFLGEQFF. The DNA reads TGTGCCAGCAGCTTTCTGGGTGAGCAGTTCTTC. Recombination linked TRBV5-6 to TRBJ2-1; the D gene lacks a confident call. The CDR3 runs 11 residues from the cysteine to the phenylalanine. The entry retains the CDR3 DNA only, 33 bases that are in frame from base 1. The germline V gene specifies SGHDT as CDR1 and YYEEEE as CDR2. Between the V and J ends, shortened by 2 bases and 9 bases respectively, the junction contains 6 bases.